This T cell receptor beta chain was found in a study of monozygotic twins with inflammatory bowel disease. Study observations and caveats: The authors note that differing immunosuppressive treatments may have added variability to patient repertoires.

A note on this clonotype: As yet, its antigen is unknown.

Following a re-call of the 5' RACE reads, TCRdb has one entry per CDR3 protein and lacks DNA. Its table records about 300,000 distinct CDR3 sequences. CDR3 length: 14 amino acids. Looked up from germline, CDR1 is SGHDT and CDR2 is YYEEEE. Sequencing used blood. The source is a human donor with ulcerative colitis or Crohn's disease, or a healthy co-twin of an affected twin (not recorded which). The chain joins TRBV5-6 to TRBJ2-1; TCRdb picks TRBD1, but there is no DNA to check that call. CDR3 region: CASSFGTGADEQFF. Combining the CDR3 with reference TRBV5-6 and TRBJ2-1 gives the whole variable domain DAGVTQSPTHLIKTRGQQVTLRCSPKSGHDTVSWYQQALGQGPQFIFQYYEEEERQRGNFPDRFSGHQFPNYSSELNVNALLLGDSALYLCASSFGTGADEQFFGPGTRLTVL.